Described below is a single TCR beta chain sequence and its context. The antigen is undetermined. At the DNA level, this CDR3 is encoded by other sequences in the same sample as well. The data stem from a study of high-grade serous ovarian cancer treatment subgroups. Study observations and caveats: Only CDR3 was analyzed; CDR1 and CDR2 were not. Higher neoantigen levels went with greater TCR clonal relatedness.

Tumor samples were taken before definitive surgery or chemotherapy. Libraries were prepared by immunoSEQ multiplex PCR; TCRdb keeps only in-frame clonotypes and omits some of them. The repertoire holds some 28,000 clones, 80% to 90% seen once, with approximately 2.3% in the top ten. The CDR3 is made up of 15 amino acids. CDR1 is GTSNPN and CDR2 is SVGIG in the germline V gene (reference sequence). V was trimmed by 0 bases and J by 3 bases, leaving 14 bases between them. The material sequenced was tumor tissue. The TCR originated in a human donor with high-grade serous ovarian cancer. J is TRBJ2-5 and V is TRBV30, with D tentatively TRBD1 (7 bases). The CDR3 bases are TGTGCCTGGAGTGTAGGAGGGGGCGGGAAAGAGACCCAGTACTTC. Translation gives CAWSVGGGGKETQYF.